This T cell receptor (beta chain) is from a study of glioma-infiltrating T cells after dendritic cell vaccination. Study as a whole: Dendritic cell vaccination trial patients had either newly diagnosed or recurrent glioblastoma.

The time point: after dendritic cell vaccination, including at tumor progression/relapse. Only patients with spare fresh-frozen tumor and over two years of follow-up were included. For this clone: Its antigen is unidentified.

The study, taken as a whole, reports: The cohort had few patients with full blood and tumor sets.

Germline CDR1 is MGHRA and CDR2 is YSYEKL. V shed 3 bases and J shed 4 bases, with 6 bases lying between them. This CDR3 region has 12 residues. Primers: 60 V beta forward and 13 J beta reverse. The table came from immunoSEQ multiplex PCR; TCRdb's copy has only in-frame clones and leaves some out. Here the sample spans roughly 56,000 clones, approximately 87% being singletons. V usage is TRBV4-1 and J usage is TRBJ1-2; D call uncertain. The material sequenced was blood, taken after dendritic cell vaccination. This receptor was taken from a human donor with glioblastoma. The CDR3 nucleotides read TGCGCCAGCAGCCATAGCAGCTATGGCTACACCTTC. Translation gives CASSHSSYGYTF.